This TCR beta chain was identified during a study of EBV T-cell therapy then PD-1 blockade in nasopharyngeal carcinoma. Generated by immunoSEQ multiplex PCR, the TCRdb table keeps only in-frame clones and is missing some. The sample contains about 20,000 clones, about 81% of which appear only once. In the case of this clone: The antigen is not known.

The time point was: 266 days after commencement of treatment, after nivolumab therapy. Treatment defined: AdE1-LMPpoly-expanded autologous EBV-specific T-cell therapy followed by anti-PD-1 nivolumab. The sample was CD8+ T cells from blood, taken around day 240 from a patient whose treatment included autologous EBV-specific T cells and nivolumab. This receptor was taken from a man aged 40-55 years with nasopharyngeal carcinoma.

The chain's CDR3 is CATSTTGNYGYTF. The CDR3 nucleotides read TGTGCCACCAGCACGACAGGGAACTATGGCTACACCTTC. The chain has TRBV15 and TRBJ1-2; 7 nucleotides agree with TRBD1. With 4 bases clipped from V and 2 bases from J, the junction kept 1 base outside the gene matches. The CDR3 is 13 amino acids. The V gene's germline CDR1 is LNHNV and CDR2 YYDKDF (reference sequence).